This T cell receptor beta chain was recorded in a study of cytomegalovirus exposure and HLA in healthy donors. Study summary: When 350 to 500 donors were genotyped, about 86% of them were found to fall in the Caucasian-associated ancestry cluster. Study conclusions and caveats: Accurate HLA-A and HLA-B prediction from TCR beta sequences was reported for most subjects.

Regarding this clone: Its antigen is currently unknown.

CDR3 length: 14 amino acids. Germline CDR1 and CDR2: MGHRA and YSYEKL. V shed 1 base and J shed 2 bases, with 8 bases lying between them. A multiplex PCR was run with 60 Vbeta primers and 13 Jbeta primers. The assay was immunoSEQ multiplex PCR, and TCRdb's table has in-frame clones only and misses some. The sample holds under 150,000 clones, roughly two thirds seen once. This chain joins TRBV4-1 and TRBJ2-5; D is possibly TRBD2 (5 bases). Input material: PBMCs. The clonotype comes from a man under 40 in good health and CMV-seropositive. CDR3 amino acids: CASSQGPGQETQYF. The CDR3 coding sequence is TGCGCCAGCAGCCAAGGGCCGGGGCAAGAGACCCAGTACTTC.